This T cell receptor beta chain was captured by sequencing in a study of OX40 agonist ivuxolimab in advanced cancers. TCRdb's copy holds only in-frame clones and misses some; the assay was immunoSEQ multiplex PCR. The data hold fewer than 90,000 clones, with over 75% observed a single time. CDR1 is SGHTS and CDR2 is YDEGEE in the germline V gene. This CDR3 has 10 residues. V lost 4 bases, J lost 10 bases, and 6 bases lay in between. The rearrangement links TRBV5-8 to TRBJ2-1, with D maybe TRBD1 (5 bases). The sequence was obtained from an adult with an advanced solid tumor such as melanoma, head and neck, liver or kidney cancer. The material was CD4+ or CD8+ T cells sorted from blood, obtained in a trial of the OX40 agonist ivuxolimab. The CDR3 loop is CASSHREQFF. The DNA for the CDR3 is TGTGCCAGCAGCCACAGGGAGCAGTTCTTC.